This T cell receptor (beta chain) was captured by sequencing in a study of blood T cells in healthy people across ages. Study-level findings and limits: Relative to aged donors, long-lived donors carried more naive CD4+ cells and displayed higher diversity. Diversity estimated from one million T cells was considered an underestimate.

Between the trimmed V and J ends, which lost 5 bases and 5 bases, there was a span of 10 bases. The CDR3 length is 12 residues. Germline values: CDR1 SEHNR, CDR2 FQNEAQ (reference sequence). Primers used in a second PCR of about 7 to 12 cycles were a sample-barcoded 5' primer and a J-beta primer mix. TCRdb reanalysed the 5' RACE reads using MiXCR and keeps one entry per CDR3 protein. Among 1,300,000 or so distinct CDR3 sequences listed, 45% to 70% were seen once. A minimum of 7 million PBMCs was isolated per sample. In the case of this clonotype: The antigen is unknown.

Sequenced material: blood. The chain recombines TRBV7-9 with TRBJ2-7; a weak D match, TRBD1 (7 bases). This TCR was sampled from a man between 18 and 29 years old in good health. The DNA for the CDR3 is TGTGCCAGCAGCGCGGGACAGCACGAGCAGTACTTC. This translates into CASSAGQHEQYF.